The rows below give T cell receptor beta chains drawn from one sample of a study of blood T cells in healthy people across ages. Each CDR3 protein gets one entry after TCRdb re-called the 5' RACE reads with MiXCR. The repertoire has about 840,000 distinct CDR3 sequences, roughly 28% of them found once; the top ten carry roughly 10%. These data also featured in a second study, about T cells of mothers and their children.

Sequenced input: blood. These receptors were taken from a middle-aged woman in good health. The CDR3 runs from the conserved cysteine through the conserved F or W. D genes are given only for firm matches. A row's size may be missing; if present it is once, few, many or a size class.

j_call clone_size v_call d_call cdr3_aa cdr3_nt
TRBJ2-3 . TRBV7-9 . CASSLEGAAWSSTDTQYF TGTGCCAGCAGCCTAGAGGGTGCAGCCTGGTCTAGCACAGATACGCAGTATTTT
TRBJ2-7 many TRBV7-6 . CASSLAWRGRTGEQYF TGTGCCAGCAGCTTAGCATGGCGCGGACGTACGGGAGAGCAGTACTTC
TRBJ1-5 . TRBV20-1 TRBD1 CSASAWDRGSNQPQHF TGCAGTGCTAGTGCATGGGACAGGGGTAGCAATCAGCCCCAGCATTTT
TRBJ1-5 many TRBV7-2 . CASSLRGDQPQHF TGCGCCAGCAGCTTGAGAGGTGATCAGCCCCAGCATTTT
TRBJ2-7 many TRBV10-3 . CAISPQTPLQGKSYEQYF TGTGCCATCAGTCCCCAGACCCCCCTGCAGGGGAAATCCTACGAGCAGTACTTC
TRBJ2-1 many TRBV12-3/TRBV12-4 TRBD2 CASSLVSGGASNEQFF TGTGCCAGCAGTTTAGTTAGCGGGGGGGCGAGCAATGAGCAGTTCTTC
TRBJ2-5 . TRBV20-1 . CSATDQSQETQYF TGCAGTGCTACGGACCAATCCCAAGAGACCCAGTACTTC
TRBJ2-1 many TRBV2 . CASSGDGYNEQFF TGTGCCAGCAGTGGGGACGGTTACAATGAGCAGTTCTTC
TRBJ1-2 few TRBV6-5 . CASSYSYNYGYTF TGTGCCAGCAGTTACTCCTATAACTATGGCTACACCTTC
TRBJ2-1 . TRBV11-3 . CASSLVRVNEQFF TGTGCCAGCAGCTTAGTGCGGGTGAATGAGCAGTTCTTC
TRBJ1-1 . TRBV7-9 . CASRTEGALNTEAFF TGTGCCAGCAGAACAGAGGGAGCTTTGAACACTGAGGCTTTCTTT
TRBJ1-2 . TRBV20-1 . CSASKPGLFNYDYTF TGCAGTGCTTCGAAACCGGGACTCTTCAACTATGACTACACCTTC
TRBJ2-7 many TRBV28 TRBD1 CASSLSRQGAYEQYF TGTGCCAGCAGTTTATCTCGGCAGGGGGCCTACGAGCAGTACTTC
TRBJ2-2 . TRBV18 . CASSPQDDGTGELFF TGTGCCAGCTCACCGCAGGACGACGGGACCGGGGAGCTGTTTTTT
TRBJ1-2 few TRBV20-1 . CSARAGSEYGYTF TGCAGTGCTAGGGCAGGGTCGGAATATGGCTACACCTTC
TRBJ2-5 . TRBV20-1 . CNAQRGADQETQYF TGCAATGCCCAGAGGGGCGCCGACCAAGAGACCCAGTACTTC
TRBJ2-7 many TRBV7-2 . CASSLDNEQYF TGTGCCAGCAGCTTAGACAACGAGCAGTACTTC
TRBJ2-3 . TRBV21-1 . CASSTPTWDYPDTQYF TGTGCCAGCAGCACACCAACCTGGGACTACCCAGATACGCAGTATTTT
TRBJ1-1 . TRBV20-1 . CSAREGGSVTEAFF TGCAGTGCTAGAGAGGGGGGTTCCGTCACTGAAGCTTTCTTT
TRBJ2-1 . TRBV7-2 TRBD1 CASSSPGQGSGEQFF TGTGCCAGCAGCTCGCCGGGACAGGGTTCAGGTGAGCAGTTCTTC
TRBJ1-2 . TRBV2 TRBD1 CASSPTGVWGYGYTF TGTGCCAGCAGTCCTACAGGGGTTTGGGGCTATGGCTACACCTTC
TRBJ1-5 few TRBV28 TRBD1 CASIPRQGQGIQPQHF TGTGCCAGCATCCCTCGGCAGGGACAGGGGATTCAGCCCCAGCATTTT
TRBJ1-1 many TRBV14 . CASSQVHRYTEAFF TGTGCCAGCAGCCAAGTTCACAGGTACACTGAAGCTTTCTTT
TRBJ2-7 few TRBV7-2 TRBD2 CASSLQGLAGNEQYF TGTGCCAGCAGCTTACAGGGACTAGCGGGGAACGAGCAGTACTTC
TRBJ2-1 . TRBV14 . CASSHTNRYLLSNEQFF TGTGCCAGCAGCCACACGAACCGGTACCTCTTGTCCAATGAGCAGTTCTTC
TRBJ1-1 . TRBV6-6 . CASSYSLPGARGTEAFF TGTGCCAGCAGTTACTCACTCCCGGGGGCTCGTGGCACTGAAGCTTTCTTT
TRBJ2-7 many TRBV4-2 TRBD2 CASSPTSSGDYEQYF TGTGCCAGCAGCCCCACCTCTAGCGGGGACTACGAGCAGTACTTC
TRBJ2-2 . TRBV5-1 . CANSSEGHTGELFF TGCGCCAACAGTTCCGAGGGGCATACCGGGGAGCTGTTTTTT
TRBJ2-4 . TRBV6-5 . CASSIRQSSYNEQYF TGTGCCAGCAGTATCAGACAGAGCTCCTACAATGAGCAGTACTTC
TRBJ1-2 few TRBV9 . CASSGGTYGYTF TGTGCCAGCAGTGGGGGCACCTATGGCTACACCTTC
TRBJ1-5 . TRBV19 . CASSMGVIGNQPQHF TGTGCCAGTAGTATGGGAGTTATAGGGAATCAGCCCCAGCATTTT
TRBJ1-1 . TRBV27 . CASSLGTPFEAFF TGTGCCAGCAGTTTAGGGACTCCATTTGAAGCTTTCTTT
TRBJ2-7 many TRBV12-3/TRBV12-4 . CASRPDGSYEQYF TGTGCCAGCAGACCCGACGGATCCTACGAGCAGTACTTC
TRBJ2-1 . TRBV28 . CASSFWQGGPSPANEQFF TGTGCCAGCAGTTTTTGGCAGGGGGGTCCCTCCCCGGCCAATGAGCAGTTCTTC
TRBJ1-5 . TRBV20-1 . CSARTGISNQPQHF TGCAGTGCTAGGACCGGGATCAGCAATCAGCCCCAGCATTTT
TRBJ2-5 many TRBV6-5 . CASSYWQSETQYF TGTGCCAGCAGTTACTGGCAATCAGAGACCCAGTACTTC
TRBJ1-1 few TRBV7-9 . CASSSAPEAFF TGTGCCAGCAGCTCCGCCCCTGAAGCTTTCTTT
TRBJ1-5 many TRBV24-1 . CATSDVGGNQPQHF TGTGCCACCAGTGACGTCGGGGGCAATCAGCCCCAGCATTTT
TRBJ1-2 many TRBV12-3/TRBV12-4 . CASSLSQAAYGYTF TGTGCCAGCAGTTTGTCACAGGCCGCCTATGGCTACACCTTC
TRBJ2-2 few TRBV5-1 TRBD1 CASSFGQGARELFF TGCGCCAGCAGCTTCGGACAGGGGGCAAGGGAGCTGTTTTTT
TRBJ2-7 few TRBV20-1 TRBD1 CRAGQDYEQYF TGCAGGGCTGGACAGGACTACGAGCAGTACTTC
TRBJ1-2 once TRBV3-1 . CASSQDGGPYGYTF TGTGCCAGCAGCCAAGACGGCGGTCCTTATGGCTACACCTTC
TRBJ2-7 many TRBV20-1 . CSARGENVGYEQYF TGCAGTGCTAGAGGGGAGAATGTCGGCTACGAGCAGTACTTC
TRBJ2-7 . TRBV5-1 . CASSGAGDFYEQYF TGCGCCAGCTCGGGGGCAGGGGACTTCTACGAGCAGTACTTC
TRBJ2-1 few TRBV12-3/TRBV12-4 . CASKALSSYNEQFF TGTGCCAGCAAAGCGTTAAGCTCCTACAATGAGCAGTTCTTC
TRBJ2-2 . TRBV2 . CATTTSRLNTGEQFF TGTGCCACCACAACCAGCAGGTTGAACACCGGGGAGCAGTTTTTT
TRBJ2-1 . TRBV5-1 . CTSSLSNGYEQFF TGCACCAGCAGCTTATCAAACGGCTACGAGCAGTTCTTC
TRBJ1-2 . TRBV28 . CASSVKLIGYGYTF TGTGCCAGCAGTGTCAAATTAATTGGATATGGCTACACCTTC
TRBJ2-7 few TRBV6-2/TRBV6-3 . CASSTGIGYEQYF TGTGCCAGCAGCACAGGGATCGGCTACGAGCAGTACTTC
TRBJ2-1 many TRBV7-8 TRBD2 CASSLGPATSGAYEQFF TGTGCCAGCAGCTTAGGACCGGCGACTAGCGGGGCATATGAGCAGTTCTTC
TRBJ1-1 . TRBV11-2 . CASSRAWGTEAFF TGTGCCAGCAGTCGAGCCTGGGGAACTGAAGCTTTCTTT
TRBJ2-7 . TRBV7-2 . CASSLVEGGVGEQYF TGTGCCAGCAGCTTAGTCGAAGGGGGAGTTGGCGAGCAGTACTTC
TRBJ2-3 many TRBV5-1 . CASSLVRTDTQYF TGCGCCAGCAGCTTGGTGCGCACAGATACGCAGTATTTT
TRBJ1-2 many TRBV20-1 . CSAPTDGYGYTF TGCAGTGCTCCCACGGACGGCTATGGCTACACCTTC
TRBJ2-1 few TRBV20-1 . CSARPFTGIFNNEQFF TGCAGTGCTAGGCCCTTTACAGGAATCTTCAACAATGAGCAGTTCTTC
TRBJ2-5 few TRBV2 TRBD2 CASSEHGTSRRLYQETQYF TGTGCCAGCAGTGAACACGGGACTAGCCGCCGTCTCTACCAAGAGACCCAGTACTTC
TRBJ2-6 . TRBV4-1 . CASSQGEGTGANVLTF TGCGCCAGCAGCCAAGGCGAGGGGACTGGGGCCAACGTCCTGACTTTC